This T cell receptor (beta chain) emerged from a study of T cells in women clearing cervical HPV infection. The overall study: Only a few women had HLA typing results available.

Worth noting for this clone: The CDR3 end is not reached by the read, which stops 3 residues before it; the germline J gene fills it in.

This CDR3 spans 14 amino acids. Germline V CDR1 and CDR2: SGHTA, FQGTGA. The ends lost 5 bases at V and 5 bases at J; junction bases unmatched: 6. Clones were read by immunoSEQ multiplex PCR, and TCRdb kept only the in-frame ones, dropping some. The sample data list some 31,000 clones. This receptor was taken from a woman between 18 and 70 years old with a cervical HPV16 infection that either progressed to CIN3+ or cleared (not recorded which). The V gene is TRBV7-3, the J gene TRBJ1-1, with 9 bases aligning to TRBD1. The sample consisted of blood buffy coat. CDR3 sequence: CASSLGTGRTEAFF. Incomplete CDR3 DNA: TGTGCCAGCAGCCTCGGGACAGGGAGAACTGAA. Full variable domain (missing parts from reference TRBV7-3 and TRBJ1-1): GAGVSQTPSNKVTEKGKYVELRCDPISGHTALYWYRQSLGQGPEFLIYFQGTGAADDSGLPNDRFFAVRPEGSVSTLKIQRTERGDSAVYLCASSLGTGRTEAFFGQGTRLTVV.